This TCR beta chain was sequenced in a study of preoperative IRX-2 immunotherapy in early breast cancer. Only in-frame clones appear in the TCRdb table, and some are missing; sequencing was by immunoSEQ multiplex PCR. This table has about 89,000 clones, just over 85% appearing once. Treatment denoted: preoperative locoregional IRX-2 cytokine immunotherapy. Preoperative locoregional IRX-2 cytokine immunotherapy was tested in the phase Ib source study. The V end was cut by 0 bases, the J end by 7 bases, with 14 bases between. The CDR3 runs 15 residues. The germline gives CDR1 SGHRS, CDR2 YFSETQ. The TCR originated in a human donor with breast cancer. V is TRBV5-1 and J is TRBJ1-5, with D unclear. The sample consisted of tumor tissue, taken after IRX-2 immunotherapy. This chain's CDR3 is CASSLAGQNSQPQHF. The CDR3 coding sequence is TGCGCCAGCAGCTTGGCGGGCCAAAACTCCCAGCCCCAGCATTTT.